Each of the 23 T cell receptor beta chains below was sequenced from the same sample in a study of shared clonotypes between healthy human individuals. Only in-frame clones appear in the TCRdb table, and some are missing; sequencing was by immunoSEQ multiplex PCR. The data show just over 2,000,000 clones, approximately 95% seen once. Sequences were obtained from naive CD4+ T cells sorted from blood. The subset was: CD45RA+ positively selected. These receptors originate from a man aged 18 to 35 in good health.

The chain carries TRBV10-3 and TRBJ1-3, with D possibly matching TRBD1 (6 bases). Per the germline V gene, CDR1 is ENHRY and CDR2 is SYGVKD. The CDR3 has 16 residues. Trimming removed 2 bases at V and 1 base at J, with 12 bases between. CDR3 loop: CAISEREGDSGNTIYF. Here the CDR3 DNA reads TGTGCCATCAGTGAGAGGGAGGGGGATTCTGGAAACACCATATATTTT.

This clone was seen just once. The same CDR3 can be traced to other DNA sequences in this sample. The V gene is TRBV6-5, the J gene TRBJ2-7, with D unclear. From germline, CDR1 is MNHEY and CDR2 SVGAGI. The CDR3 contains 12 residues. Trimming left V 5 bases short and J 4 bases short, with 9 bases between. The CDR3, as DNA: TGTGCCAGCAGTCCGACCCCGTACGAGCAGTACTTC. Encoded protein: CASSPTPYEQYF.

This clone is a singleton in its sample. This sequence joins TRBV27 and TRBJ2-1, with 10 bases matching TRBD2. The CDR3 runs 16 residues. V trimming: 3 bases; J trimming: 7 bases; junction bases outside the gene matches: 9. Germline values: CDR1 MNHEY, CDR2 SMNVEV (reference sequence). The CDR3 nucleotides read TGTGCCAGCAGTTTGGTTTGGCTAGCGGGAGTAAATGAGCAGTTCTTC. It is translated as CASSLVWLAGVNEQFF.

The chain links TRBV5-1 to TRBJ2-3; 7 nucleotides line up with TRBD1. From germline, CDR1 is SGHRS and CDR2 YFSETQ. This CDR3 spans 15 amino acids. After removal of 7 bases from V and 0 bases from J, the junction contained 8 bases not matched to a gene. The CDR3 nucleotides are TGCGCCAGCGGGACGGACAGGAGTAGCACAGATACGCAGTATTTT. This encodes CASGTDRSSTDTQYF.

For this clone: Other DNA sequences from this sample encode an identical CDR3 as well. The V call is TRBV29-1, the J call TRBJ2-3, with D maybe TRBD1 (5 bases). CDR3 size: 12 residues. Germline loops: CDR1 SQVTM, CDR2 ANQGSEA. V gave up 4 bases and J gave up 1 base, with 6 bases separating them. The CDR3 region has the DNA TGCAGCGTTGTAGGGGGCACAGATACGCAGTATTTT. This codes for CSVVGGTDTQYF.

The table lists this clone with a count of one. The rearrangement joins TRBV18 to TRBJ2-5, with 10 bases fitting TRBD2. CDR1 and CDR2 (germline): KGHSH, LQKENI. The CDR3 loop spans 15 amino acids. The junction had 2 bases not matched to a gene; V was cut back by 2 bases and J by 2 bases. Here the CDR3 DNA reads TGTGCCAGCTCACCAACTAGCGGGATACAAGAGACCCAGTACTTC. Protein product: CASSPTSGIQETQYF.

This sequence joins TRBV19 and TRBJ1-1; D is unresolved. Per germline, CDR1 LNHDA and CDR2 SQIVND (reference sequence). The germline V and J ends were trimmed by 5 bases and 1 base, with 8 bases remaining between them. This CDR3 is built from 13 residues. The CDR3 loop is CASSQNKNTEAFF. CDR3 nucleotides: TGTGCCAGTAGTCAAAACAAGAACACTGAAGCTTTCTTT.

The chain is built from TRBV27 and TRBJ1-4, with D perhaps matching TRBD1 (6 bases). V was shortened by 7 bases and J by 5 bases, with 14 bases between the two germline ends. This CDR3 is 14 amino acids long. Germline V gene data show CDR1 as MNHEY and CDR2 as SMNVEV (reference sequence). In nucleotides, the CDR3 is TGTGCCAGCAAGCAGGGGACTTCGAATGAAAAACTGTTTTTT. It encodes CASKQGTSNEKLFF.

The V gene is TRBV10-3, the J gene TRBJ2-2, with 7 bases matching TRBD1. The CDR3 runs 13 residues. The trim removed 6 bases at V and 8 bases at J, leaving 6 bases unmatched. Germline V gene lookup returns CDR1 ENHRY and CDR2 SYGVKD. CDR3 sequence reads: CAISQGVRGELFF. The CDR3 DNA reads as TGTGCCATCAGCCAGGGGGTCCGGGGGGAGCTGTTTTTT.

The CDR3 region is CASSEMSSTDTQYF. CDR3 nucleotide sequence: TGTGCCAGCAGTGAAATGTCTAGCACAGATACGCAGTATTTT. The chain combines TRBV2 with TRBJ2-3; D unresolved. Germline values: CDR1 SNHLY, CDR2 FYNNEI. The CDR3 length is 14 residues. Trimming pared 2 bases from V and 0 bases from J, leaving 6 bases between.

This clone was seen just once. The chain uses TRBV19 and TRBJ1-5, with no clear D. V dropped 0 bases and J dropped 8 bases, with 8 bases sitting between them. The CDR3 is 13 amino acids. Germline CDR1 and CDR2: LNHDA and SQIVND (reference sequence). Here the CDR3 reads CASSIDTSEPQHF. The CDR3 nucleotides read TGTGCCAGTAGTATAGATACGTCGGAGCCCCAGCATTTT.

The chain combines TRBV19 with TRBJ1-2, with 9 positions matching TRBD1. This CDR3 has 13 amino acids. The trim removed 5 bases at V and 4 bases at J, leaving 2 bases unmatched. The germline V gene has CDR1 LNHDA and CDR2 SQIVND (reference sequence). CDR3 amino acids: CASSVDRGYGYTF. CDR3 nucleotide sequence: TGTGCCAGTAGTGTGGACAGGGGCTATGGCTACACCTTC.

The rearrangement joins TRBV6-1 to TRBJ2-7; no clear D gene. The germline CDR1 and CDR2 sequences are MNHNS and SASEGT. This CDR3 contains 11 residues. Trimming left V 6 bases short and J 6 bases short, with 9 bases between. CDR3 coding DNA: TGTGCCAGCAGCCACCCTCGCGAGCAGTACTTC. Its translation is CASSHPREQYF.

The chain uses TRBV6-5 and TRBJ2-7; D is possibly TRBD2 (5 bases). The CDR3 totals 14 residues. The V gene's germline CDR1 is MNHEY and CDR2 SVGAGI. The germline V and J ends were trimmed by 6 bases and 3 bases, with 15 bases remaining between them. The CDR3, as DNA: TGTGCCAGCAGGGACTTGACTGGTTTCTACGAGCAGTACTTC. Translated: CASRDLTGFYEQYF.

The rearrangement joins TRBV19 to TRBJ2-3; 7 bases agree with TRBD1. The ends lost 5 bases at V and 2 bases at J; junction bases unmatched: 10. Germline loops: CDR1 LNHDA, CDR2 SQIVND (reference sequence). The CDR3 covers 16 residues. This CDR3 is CASSSILGTVTDTQYF. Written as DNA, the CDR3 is TGTGCCAGTAGTTCCATCCTTGGGACAGTCACAGATACGCAGTATTTT.

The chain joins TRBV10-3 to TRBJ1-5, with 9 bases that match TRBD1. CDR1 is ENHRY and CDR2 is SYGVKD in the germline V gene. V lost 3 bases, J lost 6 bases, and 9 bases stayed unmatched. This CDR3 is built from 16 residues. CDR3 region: CAISETGTGTGQPQHF. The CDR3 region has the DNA TGTGCCATCAGTGAAACCGGGACAGGGACGGGTCAGCCCCAGCATTTT.

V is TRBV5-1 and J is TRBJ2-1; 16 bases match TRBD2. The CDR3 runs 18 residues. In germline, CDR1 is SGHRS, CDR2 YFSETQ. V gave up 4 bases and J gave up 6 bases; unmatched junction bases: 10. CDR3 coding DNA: TGCGCCAGCAGCATGAATCCGGGACTAGCGGGAGGGATCAATGAGCAGTTCTTC. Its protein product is CASSMNPGLAGGINEQFF.

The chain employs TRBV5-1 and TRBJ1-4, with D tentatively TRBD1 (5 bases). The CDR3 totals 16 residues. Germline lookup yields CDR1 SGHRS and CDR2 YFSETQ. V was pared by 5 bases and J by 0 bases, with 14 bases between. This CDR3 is CASSEQGVATNEKLFF. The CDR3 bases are TGCGCCAGCAGTGAGCAGGGAGTTGCAACTAATGAAAAACTGTTTTTT. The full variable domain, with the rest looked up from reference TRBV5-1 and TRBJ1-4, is KAGVTQTPRYLIKTRGQQVTLSCSPISGHRSVSWYQQTPGQGLQFLFEYFSETQRNKGNFPGRFSGRQFSNSRSEMNVSTLELGDSALYLCASSEQGVATNEKLFFGSGTQLSVL.

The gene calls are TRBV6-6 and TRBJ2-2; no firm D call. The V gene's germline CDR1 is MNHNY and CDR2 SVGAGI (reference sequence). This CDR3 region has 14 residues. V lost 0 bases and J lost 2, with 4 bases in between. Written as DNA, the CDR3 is TGTGCCAGCAGTTACTCGACTAACACCGGGGAGCTGTTTTTT. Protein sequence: CASSYSTNTGELFF.

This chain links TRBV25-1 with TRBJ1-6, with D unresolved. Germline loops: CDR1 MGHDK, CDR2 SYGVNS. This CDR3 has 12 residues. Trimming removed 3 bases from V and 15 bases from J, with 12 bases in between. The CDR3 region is CASSESAGYLHF. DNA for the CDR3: TGTGCCAGCAGTGAGTCCGCCGGGTACCTCCACTTT.

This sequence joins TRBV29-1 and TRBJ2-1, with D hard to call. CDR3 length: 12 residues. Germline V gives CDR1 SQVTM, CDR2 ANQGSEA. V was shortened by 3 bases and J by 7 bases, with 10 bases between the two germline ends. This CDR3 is CSVEGLRNEQFF. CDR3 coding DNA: TGCAGCGTTGAGGGTCTACGAAATGAGCAGTTCTTC.

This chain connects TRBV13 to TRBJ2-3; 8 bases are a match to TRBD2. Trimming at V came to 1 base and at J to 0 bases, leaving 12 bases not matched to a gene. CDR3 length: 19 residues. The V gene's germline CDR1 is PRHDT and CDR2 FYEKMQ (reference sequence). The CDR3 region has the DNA TGTGCCAGCAGCTTAGAGGGGAGACTAGCGTCTGGGAGCACAGATACGCAGTATTTT. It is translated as CASSLEGRLASGSTDTQYF. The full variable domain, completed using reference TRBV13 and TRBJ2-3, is AAGVIQSPRHLIKEKRETATLKCYPIPRHDTVYWYQQGPGQDPQFLISFYEKMQSDKGSIPDRFSAQQFSDYHSELNMSSLELGDSALYFCASSLEGRLASGSTDTQYFGPGTRLTVL.

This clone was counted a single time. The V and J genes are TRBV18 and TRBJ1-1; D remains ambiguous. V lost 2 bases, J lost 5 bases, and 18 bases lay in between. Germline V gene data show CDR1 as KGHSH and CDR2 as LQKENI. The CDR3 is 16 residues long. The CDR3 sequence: CASSPWALSATTEAFF. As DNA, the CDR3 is TGTGCCAGCTCACCATGGGCACTTAGTGCGACGACTGAAGCTTTCTTT.